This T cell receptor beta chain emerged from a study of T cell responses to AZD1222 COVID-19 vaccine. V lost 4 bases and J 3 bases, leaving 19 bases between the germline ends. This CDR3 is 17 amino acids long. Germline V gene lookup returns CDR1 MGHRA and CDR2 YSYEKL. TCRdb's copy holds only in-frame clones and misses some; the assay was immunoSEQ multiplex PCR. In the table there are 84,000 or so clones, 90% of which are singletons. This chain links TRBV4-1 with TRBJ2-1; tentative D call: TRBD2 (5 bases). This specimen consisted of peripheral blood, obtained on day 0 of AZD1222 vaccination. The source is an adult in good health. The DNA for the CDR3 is TGCGCCAGCAGCCTATACCAGACGGGAAAAATCTACAATGAGCAGTTCTTC. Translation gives CASSLYQTGKIYNEQFF.